Shown below are 19 T cell receptor beta chains from a single sample sequenced in a study of T cell responses to AZD1222 COVID-19 vaccine. Some clones are missing from TCRdb's copy, which holds only in-frame ones; the method was immunoSEQ multiplex PCR. The sample comprises 150,000 to 200,000 clones, 92% of which are singletons, and approximately 1.3% rests with the top ten. Sequenced material: peripheral blood, taken on day 0 of AZD1222 vaccination. The receptors originated from an adult in good health.

On this clone itself: The sample carries other DNA sequences with the same CDR3. The chain links TRBV7-2 to TRBJ2-7; no reliable D call. Germline CDR1 reads SGHTA; CDR2 reads FQGNSA. The CDR3 contains 11 residues. Trimming stripped 5 bases from V and 9 bases from J, with 11 bases between. CDR3: CASSPSVGQYF. CDR3 nucleotides: TGTGCCAGCAGCCCCTCAGTGGGGCAGTACTTC.

J is TRBJ2-2 and V is TRBV28; a weak D match, TRBD1 (6 bases). Germline-derived CDR1 and CDR2 are MDHEN and SYDVKM. The CDR3 loop spans 15 amino acids. The V gene lost 5 bases and the J gene lost 4 bases, with 14 bases spanning the gap. This CDR3 is CASSPSGQVTGELFF. CDR3 coding DNA: TGTGCCAGCAGTCCGTCGGGACAAGTCACCGGGGAGCTGTTTTTT. Variable domain in full (rest from reference TRBV28 and TRBJ2-2): DVKVTQSSRYLVKRTGEKVFLECVQDMDHENMFWYRQDPGLGLRLIYFSYDVKMKEKGDIPEGYSVSREKKERFSLILESASTNQTSMYLCASSPSGQVTGELFFGEGSRLTVL.

This clone was recorded a few times. The chain is built from TRBV7-3 and TRBJ2-2, with a tentative D call TRBD2 (6 bases). Trimming cost V 6 bases and J 7 bases, with 12 bases left between them. This CDR3 comprises 13 residues. Germline V lookup: CDR1 SGHTA, CDR2 FQGTGA. CDR3 region: CASRSPGDGELFF. In nucleotides, the CDR3 is TGTGCCAGCAGGTCCCCGGGGGACGGGGAGCTGTTTTTT.

This rearrangement joins TRBV7-8 to TRBJ1-1, with D uncertain. Trimming pared 0 bases from V and 0 bases from J, leaving 8 bases between. The length of the CDR3 is 15 residues. Germline V CDR1 and CDR2: SGHVS, FQNEAQ. The CDR3 spells CASSLADTLNTEAFF. Here the CDR3 DNA reads TGTGCCAGCAGCTTAGCCGACACGTTGAACACTGAAGCTTTCTTT.

The chain combines TRBV3-1 (or the pseudogene TRBV3-2) with TRBJ2-7, with TRBD2 matching 11 bases. Germline trimming cut 0 bases from V and 7 bases from J; bases unmatched to any gene: 8. The CDR3 spans 16 residues. In germline, CDR1 is LGHDT, CDR2 YNNKEL (reference sequence). CDR3 loop: CASSQEGGTSGGEQYF. The CDR3, as DNA: TGTGCCAGCAGCCAAGAAGGTGGGACTAGCGGAGGAGAGCAGTACTTC.

The genes are TRBV30 and TRBJ1-5; D is possibly TRBD1 (5 bases). Germline V gene lookup returns CDR1 GTSNPN and CDR2 SVGIG (reference sequence). V shed 3 bases and J shed 3 bases, with 9 bases lying between them. This CDR3 is 13 amino acids long. This CDR3 reads CAWRRGPNQPQHF. For the CDR3, the DNA is TGTGCCTGGAGACGGGGACCCAATCAGCCCCAGCATTTT.

The rearrangement links TRBV28 to TRBJ1-5; TRBD1 aligns across 7 bases. The CDR3 is 14 residues long. Losses at the gene ends were 6 bases for V and 4 bases for J; bases not matched to a gene: 6. CDR1 is MDHEN, CDR2 SYDVKM, per germline. The CDR3 protein is CASSPMTGNQPQHF. In DNA, the CDR3 is TGTGCCAGCAGCCCAATGACAGGGAATCAGCCCCAGCATTTT.

The V and J genes are TRBV27 and TRBJ2-3; D is unclear. The CDR3 runs 11 residues. Trimming left V 3 bases short and J 6 bases short, with 4 bases between. CDR1 is MNHEY and CDR2 is SMNVEV in the germline V gene (reference sequence). CDR3 bases: TGTGCCAGCAGTTTTGGGGATACGCAGTATTTT. It yields the protein CASSFGDTQYF.

This sequence joins TRBV7-3 and TRBJ2-2; D is unclear. V was trimmed by 5 bases and J by 1 base, leaving 8 bases between them. The CDR3 is made up of 14 amino acids. Germline V gives CDR1 SGHTA, CDR2 FQGTGA. Here the CDR3 DNA reads TGTGCCAGCAGCCCCGTTAGGAACACCGGGGAGCTGTTTTTT. This codes for CASSPVRNTGELFF.

This chain joins TRBV5-6 and TRBJ2-2, with D possibly matching TRBD1 (6 bases). The CDR3 loop spans 17 amino acids. V was cut by 1 base and J by 0 bases, with 13 bases left in between. Germline assignment: CDR1 SGHDT and CDR2 YYEEEE. The CDR3 DNA is TGTGCCAGCAGCTTGAGGTCCGGGACAACGAACACCGGGGAGCTGTTTTTT. Encoded protein: CASSLRSGTTNTGELFF.

The rearrangement links TRBV5-1 to TRBJ2-7, with 12 bases matching TRBD2. The CDR3 totals 19 residues. Per germline, CDR1 SGHRS and CDR2 YFSETQ. V lost 0 bases and J lost 3; bases outside the gene matches: 13. Written as DNA, the CDR3 is TGCGCCAGCAGCTTGGGTACTGGGCTAGCGGGGGGGCTAAACTACGAGCAGTACTTC. It translates to CASSLGTGLAGGLNYEQYF.

V and J are TRBV2 and TRBJ2-1; D is unresolved. The ends were cut back, 1 base at V and 4 bases at J, with 5 bases in the middle. Germline V gene lookup returns CDR1 SNHLY and CDR2 FYNNEI. This CDR3 comprises 13 residues. The CDR3 DNA is TGTGCCAGCAGTGAAGAGCTGTACAATGAGCAGTTCTTC. It yields the protein CASSEELYNEQFF.

This chain joins TRBV5-1 and TRBJ1-2; 9 bases line up with TRBD1. V dropped 4 bases and J dropped 2; count of bases not matched to a gene: 3. Germline V CDR1 and CDR2: SGHRS, YFSETQ. There are 14 residues in the CDR3. The DNA for the CDR3 is TGCGCCAGCAGCGCCGGACAGGGGAACTATGGCTACACCTTC. Its translation is CASSAGQGNYGYTF.

The J gene is TRBJ2-7, the V gene TRBV14; a weak D match, TRBD1 (5 bases). CDR3 length: 14 amino acids. Deletions cut 0 bases from V and 3 bases from J, with 9 bases between. Per the germline V gene, CDR1 is SGHDN and CDR2 is FVKESK. CDR3 sequence reads: CASSQEARDYEQYF. As DNA, the CDR3 is TGTGCCAGCAGCCAAGAGGCCAGGGACTACGAGCAGTACTTC.

As regards this clone: At the DNA level, this CDR3 is encoded by other sequences in the same sample as well. This sequence joins TRBV18 and TRBJ1-5, with TRBD1 identical over 10 bases. Germline V gene data show CDR1 as KGHSH and CDR2 as LQKENI. This CDR3 spans 15 amino acids. The V and J ends lost 3 bases and 2 bases, in that order; junction bases with no gene match: 1. CDR3 bases: TGTGCCAGCTCACCCGGGACAGGGGGCAATCAGCCCCAGCATTTT. Protein product: CASSPGTGGNQPQHF.

The chain couples TRBV6-5 to TRBJ1-5; D unresolved. The V and J ends lost 2 bases and 3 bases respectively, with 8 bases between them. Looked up from germline, CDR1 is MNHEY and CDR2 is SVGAGI. This CDR3 comprises 14 residues. CDR3 in amino acids: CASSYDRFNQPQHF. CDR3 DNA sequence: TGTGCCAGCAGTTACGACCGGTTCAATCAGCCCCAGCATTTT.

The rearrangement uses TRBV13 and TRBJ1-2, with unresolved D. Deletions cut 5 bases from V and 0 bases from J, with 4 bases between. This CDR3 has 12 residues. The germline V gene has CDR1 PRHDT and CDR2 FYEKMQ (reference sequence). CDR3 protein: CASSLTNYGYTF. The DNA of the CDR3 is TGTGCCAGCAGCCTCACTAACTATGGCTACACCTTC.

This chain connects TRBV18 to TRBJ1-2; 12 bases line up with TRBD1. The junction had 2 bases not matched to a gene; V was cut back by 5 bases and J by 7 bases. This CDR3 region has 13 residues. CDR1 is KGHSH and CDR2 is LQKENI in the germline V gene. The CDR3 DNA follows: TGTGCCAGCTCAAGGGACAGGGGGCTTGGCTACACCTTC. It yields the protein CASSRDRGLGYTF.

The V call is TRBV19, the J call TRBJ1-4; 9 bases fit TRBD1. The CDR3 runs to 15 residues. V trimming: 8 bases; J trimming: 6 bases; junction bases outside the gene matches: 10. Germline lookup yields CDR1 LNHDA and CDR2 SQIVND (reference sequence). CDR3 sequence reads: CASRLRTGAYEKLFF. The CDR3 DNA sequence: TGTGCCAGTCGTCTCCGGACAGGGGCATATGAAAAACTGTTTTTT. The variable domain in full, completed from reference TRBV19 and TRBJ1-4, reads DGGITQSPKYLFRKEGQNVTLSCEQNLNHDAMYWYRQDPGQGLRLIYYSQIVNDFQKGDIAEGYSVSREKKESFPLTVTSAQKNPTAFYLCASRLRTGAYEKLFFGSGTQLSVL.